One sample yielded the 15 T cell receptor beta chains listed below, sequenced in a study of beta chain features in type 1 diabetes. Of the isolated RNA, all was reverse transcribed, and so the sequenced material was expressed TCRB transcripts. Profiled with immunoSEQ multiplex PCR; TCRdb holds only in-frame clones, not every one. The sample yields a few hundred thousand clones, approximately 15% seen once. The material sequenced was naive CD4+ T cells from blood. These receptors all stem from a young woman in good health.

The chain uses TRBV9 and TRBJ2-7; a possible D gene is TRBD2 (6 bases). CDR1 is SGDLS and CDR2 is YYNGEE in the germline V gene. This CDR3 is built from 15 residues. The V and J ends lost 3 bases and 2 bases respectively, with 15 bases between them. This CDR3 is CASSADGTSPYEQYF. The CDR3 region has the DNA TGTGCCAGCAGCGCTGACGGGACTTCCCCCTACGAGCAGTACTTC.

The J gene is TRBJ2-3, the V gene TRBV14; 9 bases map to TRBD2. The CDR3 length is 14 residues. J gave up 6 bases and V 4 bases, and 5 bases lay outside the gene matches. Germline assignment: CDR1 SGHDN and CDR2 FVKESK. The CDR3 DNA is TGTGCCAGCAGCCTAGCGGGAGTTGTTGATACGCAGTATTTT. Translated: CASSLAGVVDTQYF.

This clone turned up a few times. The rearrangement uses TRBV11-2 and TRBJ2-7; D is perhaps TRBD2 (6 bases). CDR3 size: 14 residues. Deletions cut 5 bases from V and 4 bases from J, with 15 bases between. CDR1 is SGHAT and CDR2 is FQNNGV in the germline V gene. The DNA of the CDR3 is TGTGCCAGCAGCCCCCCCGCGGGACGTTACGAGCAGTACTTC. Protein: CASSPPAGRYEQYF.

Here the CDR3 DNA reads TGTGCCTCAGGCCGCTCCTACAATGAGCAGTTCTTC. Its protein product is CASGRSYNEQFF. The gene calls are TRBV6-5 and TRBJ2-1; D gene uncertain. CDR1 and CDR2 (germline): MNHEY, SVGAGI. This CDR3 comprises 12 residues. V lost 11 bases to trimming and J lost 0 bases, with 8 bases between them.

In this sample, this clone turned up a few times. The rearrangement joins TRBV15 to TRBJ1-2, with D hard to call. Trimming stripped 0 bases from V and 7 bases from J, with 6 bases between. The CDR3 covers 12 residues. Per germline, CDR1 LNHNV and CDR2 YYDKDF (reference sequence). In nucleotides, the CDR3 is TGTGCCACCAGCAGAGATCAGGCTGGCTACACCTTC. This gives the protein CATSRDQAGYTF.

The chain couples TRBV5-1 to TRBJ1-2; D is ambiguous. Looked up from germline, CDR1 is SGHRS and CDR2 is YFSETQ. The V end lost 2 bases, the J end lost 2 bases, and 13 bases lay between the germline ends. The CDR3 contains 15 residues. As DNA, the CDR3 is TGCGCCAGCAGCTTACTGGACGGAGGGAACTATGGCTACACCTTC. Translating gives CASSLLDGGNYGYTF. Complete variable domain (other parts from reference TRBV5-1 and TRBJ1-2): KAGVTQTPRYLIKTRGQQVTLSCSPISGHRSVSWYQQTPGQGLQFLFEYFSETQRNKGNFPGRFSGRQFSNSRSEMNVSTLELGDSALYLCASSLLDGGNYGYTFGSGTRLTVV.

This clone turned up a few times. CDR3 bases: TGCGCCAGCAGCTGGGATGTACAGGATGACTATGGCTACACCTTC. Protein: CASSWDVQDDYGYTF. J is TRBJ1-2 and V is TRBV5-1, with a weak D call TRBD1 (5 bases). There are 15 residues in the CDR3. Germline V gene sequence: CDR1 SGHRS, CDR2 YFSETQ. Trimming took 3 bases from V and 3 from J, leaving 15 bases between them.

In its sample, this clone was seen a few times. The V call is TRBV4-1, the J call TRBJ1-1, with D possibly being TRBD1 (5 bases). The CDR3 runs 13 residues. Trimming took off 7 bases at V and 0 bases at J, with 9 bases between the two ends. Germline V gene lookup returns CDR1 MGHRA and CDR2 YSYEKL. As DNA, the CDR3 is TGCGCCAGCATGCGACAGCTGAACACTGAAGCTTTCTTT. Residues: CASMRQLNTEAFF.

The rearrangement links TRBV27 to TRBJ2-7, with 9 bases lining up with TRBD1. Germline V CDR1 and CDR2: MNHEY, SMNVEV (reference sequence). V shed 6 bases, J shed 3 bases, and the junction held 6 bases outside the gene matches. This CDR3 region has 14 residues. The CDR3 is CASSPGQGGYEQYF. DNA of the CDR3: TGTGCCAGCAGCCCGGGACAGGGTGGCTACGAGCAGTACTTC.

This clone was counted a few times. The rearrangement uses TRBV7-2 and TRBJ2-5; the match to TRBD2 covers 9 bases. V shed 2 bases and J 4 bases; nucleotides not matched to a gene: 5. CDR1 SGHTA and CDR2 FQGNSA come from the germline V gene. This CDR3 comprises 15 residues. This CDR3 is CASSLRGREGETQYF. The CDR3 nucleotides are TGTGCCAGCAGCTTACGCGGGAGGGAAGGAGAGACCCAGTACTTC. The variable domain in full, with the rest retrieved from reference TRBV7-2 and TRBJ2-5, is GAGVSQSPSNKVTEKGKDVELRCDPISGHTALYWYRQSLGQGLEFLIYFQGNSAPDKSGLPSDRFSAERTGGSVSTLTIQRTQQEDSAVYLCASSLRGREGETQYFGPGTRLLVL.

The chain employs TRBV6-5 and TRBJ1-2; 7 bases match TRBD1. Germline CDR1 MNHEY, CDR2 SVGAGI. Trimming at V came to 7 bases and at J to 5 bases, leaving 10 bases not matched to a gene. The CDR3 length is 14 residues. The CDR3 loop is CASTDRALGYGYTF. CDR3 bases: TGTGCCAGCACCGACAGGGCTCTGGGGTATGGCTACACCTTC.

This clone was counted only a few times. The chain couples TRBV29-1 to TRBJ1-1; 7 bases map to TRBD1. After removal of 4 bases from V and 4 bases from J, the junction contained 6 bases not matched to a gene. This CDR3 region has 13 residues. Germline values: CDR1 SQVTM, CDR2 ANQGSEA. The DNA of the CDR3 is TGCAGCGTTGTTGACAGGGACCCCACTGAAGCTTTCTTT. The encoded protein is CSVVDRDPTEAFF. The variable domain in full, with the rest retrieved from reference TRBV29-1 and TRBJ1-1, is SAVISQKPSRDICQRGTSLTIQCQVDSQVTMMFWYRQQPGQSLTLIATANQGSEATYESGFVIDKFPISRPNLTFSTLTVSNMSPEDSSIYLCSVVDRDPTEAFFGQGTRLTVV.

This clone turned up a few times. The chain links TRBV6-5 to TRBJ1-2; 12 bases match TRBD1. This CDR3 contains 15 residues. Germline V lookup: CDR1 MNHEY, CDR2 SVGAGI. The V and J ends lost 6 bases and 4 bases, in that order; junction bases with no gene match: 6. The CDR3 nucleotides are TGTGCCAGCAGGGGACAGGGGGCTTGGGGCTATGGCTACACCTTC. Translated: CASRGQGAWGYGYTF.

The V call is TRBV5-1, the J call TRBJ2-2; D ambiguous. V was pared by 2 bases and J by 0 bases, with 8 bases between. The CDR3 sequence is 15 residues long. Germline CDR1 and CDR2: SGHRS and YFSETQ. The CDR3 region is CASSLRVANTGELFF. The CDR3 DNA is TGCGCCAGCAGCTTACGGGTTGCGAACACCGGGGAGCTGTTTTTT.

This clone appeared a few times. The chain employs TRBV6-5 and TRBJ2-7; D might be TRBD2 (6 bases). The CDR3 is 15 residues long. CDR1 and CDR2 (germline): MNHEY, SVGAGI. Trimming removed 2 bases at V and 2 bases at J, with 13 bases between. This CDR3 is CASSYDGLLTYEQYF. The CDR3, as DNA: TGTGCCAGCAGTTACGACGGACTACTAACCTACGAGCAGTACTTC.